This TCR beta chain was found in a study of cytomegalovirus exposure and HLA in healthy donors. As for the study in general: From some 180 million T cells, an earlier analysis saw approximately 110 million unique TCR beta sequences.

Primers included in the PCR were 60 Vbeta and 13 Jbeta primers. Sequencing was performed with immunoSEQ multiplex PCR; in TCRdb, only in-frame clones are kept and a portion is missing. The data contain 90,000 to 100,000 clones, about 62% of them singletons. With 7 bases removed from V and 4 bases from J, the gap between germline ends came to 16 bases. Germline loops: CDR1 ENHRY, CDR2 SYGVKD. The CDR3 is 14 residues long. Study results and limitations: A later analysis found common viral pathogens apparently linked to several of the most significant clusters. Cytomegalovirus status was reportedly diagnosed by the classifier with high specificity and sensitivity.

A note on this clone: Its antigen is currently unknown.

The sequenced material came from PBMCs. The source is a man aged 25-45 years in good health and CMV-seronegative. The chain employs TRBV10-3 and TRBJ1-1; perhaps TRBD1 as D (5 bases). The CDR3 protein is CAITPSGGVTEAFF. In DNA form, the CDR3 reads TGTGCCATCACCCCAAGTGGGGGGGTCACTGAAGCTTTCTTT.